These 31 T cell receptor beta chains came from one sample sequenced in a study of T cell changes during pregnancy in multiple sclerosis. Generated by immunoSEQ multiplex PCR, the TCRdb table keeps only in-frame clones and is missing some. The table has about 100,000 clones, about 94% seen once; the top ten hold about 0.9%. Specimen: peripheral blood, collected before pregnancy. The receptors here all came from a female donor with multiple sclerosis, enrolled in a pregnancy study.

The chain uses TRBV6-1 and TRBJ2-3; 8 nucleotides agree with TRBD1. The V and J ends lost 6 bases and 1 base, in that order; junction bases with no gene match: 6. Germline CDR1 is MNHNS and CDR2 is SASEGT. This CDR3 contains 15 residues. CDR3 region: CASRKPGQGTDTQYF. The CDR3 coding sequence is TGTGCCAGCAGGAAACCGGGACAGGGCACAGATACGCAGTATTTT.

The chain recombines TRBV7-9 with TRBJ2-7, with a possible D match to TRBD1 (6 bases). The CDR3 spans 13 residues. V shed 5 bases and J shed 3 bases, with 11 bases lying between them. Germline V CDR1 and CDR2: SEHNR, FQNEAQ (reference sequence). CDR3 sequence: CASSVTGIYEQYF. CDR3 nucleotide sequence: TGTGCCAGCAGCGTAACAGGGATCTACGAGCAGTACTTC.

V usage is TRBV7-2 and J usage is TRBJ1-5, with 9 bases matching TRBD1. This CDR3 region has 15 residues. Germline V lookup: CDR1 SGHTA, CDR2 FQGNSA. Unmatched junction bases numbered 5, after V lost 5 bases and J lost 3 bases. This chain's CDR3 is CASSQGTGNNQPQHF. The CDR3 DNA follows: TGTGCCAGCAGCCAGGGGACAGGGAACAATCAGCCCCAGCATTTT.

This chain connects TRBV5-6 to TRBJ2-1; 9 bases match TRBD2. V trimming: 0 bases; J trimming: 4 bases; junction bases outside the gene matches: 5. The CDR3 consists of 16 residues. The germline CDR1 and CDR2 sequences are SGHDT and YYEEEE. The CDR3 protein is CASSLALSGSYNEQFF. CDR3 in DNA: TGTGCCAGCAGCTTGGCGCTTAGCGGGAGTTACAATGAGCAGTTCTTC.

The gene calls are TRBV6-1 and TRBJ1-2; D unresolved. Germline CDR1 and CDR2: MNHNS and SASEGT. The CDR3 covers 16 residues. With 1 base removed from V and 0 bases from J, the gap between germline ends came to 12 bases. The CDR3 region is CASSEGRGNANYGYTF. In nucleotides, the CDR3 is TGTGCCAGCAGTGAAGGTAGAGGGAATGCTAACTATGGCTACACCTTC.

This clone came up once. The chain is built from TRBV9 and TRBJ1-2; 10 nucleotides match TRBD1. The germline gives CDR1 SGDLS, CDR2 YYNGEE. Trimming cost V 4 bases and J 6 bases; bases outside gene matches: 9. CDR3 length: 15 amino acids. CDR3 in amino acids: CASSFRAGTGDGYTF. The CDR3 DNA reads as TGTGCCAGCAGCTTCCGGGCCGGGACAGGGGATGGCTACACCTTC.

In DNA, the CDR3 is TGTGCCAGCAGTGTGATGGGTTCGGGGTATAACTATGGCTACACCTTC. Its protein product is CASSVMGSGYNYGYTF. The genes are TRBV28 and TRBJ1-2, with D unresolved. The germline CDR1 and CDR2 sequences are MDHEN and SYDVKM. This CDR3 is built from 16 residues. V dropped 5 bases and J dropped 1 base, with 17 bases sitting between them.

J is TRBJ2-2 and V is TRBV4-1; no definite D call. Per germline, CDR1 MGHRA and CDR2 YSYEKL. V dropped 0 bases and J dropped 0 bases, with 5 bases sitting between them. CDR3 length: 15 residues. In DNA form, the CDR3 reads TGCGCCAGCAGCCAAGATTTCGCGAACACCGGGGAGCTGTTTTTT. Translated: CASSQDFANTGELFF.

V usage is TRBV30 and J usage is TRBJ2-1, with TRBD2 as a possible D gene (6 bases). Germline V lookup: CDR1 GTSNPN, CDR2 SVGIG (reference sequence). The CDR3 sequence is 14 residues long. Trimming stripped 7 bases from V and 5 bases from J, with 18 bases between. CDR3 residues: CASTLAALDNEQFF. CDR3 sequence (DNA): TGTGCCTCAACTTTAGCGGCCTTAGACAATGAGCAGTTCTTC.

The chain combines TRBV19 with TRBJ2-3; D is perhaps TRBD2 (6 bases). The CDR3 extends over 15 amino acids. Trimming cost V 0 bases and J 2 bases, with 9 bases left between them. CDR1 is LNHDA and CDR2 is SQIVND in the germline V gene (reference sequence). The CDR3 nucleotides read TGTGCCAGTAGTATAGAGGGAGGTTTCACAGATACGCAGTATTTT. This translates into CASSIEGGFTDTQYF.

The chain employs TRBV7-9 and TRBJ2-7, with TRBD2 identical over 11 bases. Germline values: CDR1 SEHNR, CDR2 FQNEAQ (reference sequence). This CDR3 spans 17 amino acids. V dropped 4 bases and J dropped 4; count of bases not matched to a gene: 12. CDR3 nucleotides: TGTGCCAGCAGCTCGACTCAGACTAGCGGGAACAGTTACGAGCAGTACTTC. The encoded protein is CASSSTQTSGNSYEQYF. The complete variable domain, with remaining parts taken from reference TRBV7-9 and TRBJ2-7, reads DTGVSQNPRHKITKRGQNVTFRCDPISEHNRLYWYRQTLGQGPEFLTYFQNEAQLEKSRLLSDRFSAERPKGSFSTLEIQRTEQGDSAMYLCASSSTQTSGNSYEQYFGPGTRLTVT.

The rearrangement joins TRBV7-6 to TRBJ2-7, with TRBD2 matching 7 bases. V lost 5 bases, J lost 2 bases, and 6 bases stayed unmatched. The CDR3 covers 14 residues. Germline CDR1 reads SGHVS; CDR2 reads FNYEAQ. CDR3 sequence reads: CASSPGGGPYEQYF. DNA for the CDR3: TGTGCCAGCAGCCCGGGGGGAGGACCCTACGAGCAGTACTTC.

This chain joins TRBV29-1 and TRBJ1-1; the D is unclear. Trimming removed 8 bases at V and 4 bases at J, with 20 bases between. Germline V CDR1 and CDR2: SQVTM, ANQGSEA. The length of the CDR3 is 14 residues. The CDR3 region has the DNA TGCAGCCCCACACCCAGGCACGGAGGCACTGAAGCTTTCTTT. It is translated as CSPTPRHGGTEAFF. Full variable domain (remainder filled in from reference TRBV29-1 and TRBJ1-1): SAVISQKPSRDICQRGTSLTIQCQVDSQVTMMFWYRQQPGQSLTLIATANQGSEATYESGFVIDKFPISRPNLTFSTLTVSNMSPEDSSIYLCSPTPRHGGTEAFFGQGTRLTVV.

The chain has TRBV29-1 and TRBJ2-3, with D perhaps matching TRBD1 (6 bases). This CDR3 has 12 amino acids. Germline assignment: CDR1 SQVTM and CDR2 ANQGSEA. Trimming cost V 4 bases and J 4 bases, with 9 bases left between them. The DNA of the CDR3 is TGCAGCGTTGTGGCAGGGGCAGATACGCAGTATTTT. Translated: CSVVAGADTQYF.

This clone was observed once. The genes are TRBV25-1 and TRBJ2-1; TRBD2 matches at 9 bases. The CDR3 sequence is 13 residues long. The ends lost 4 bases at V and 7 bases at J; junction bases unmatched: 2. Germline CDR1 is MGHDK and CDR2 is SYGVNS. CDR3 sequence (DNA): TGTGCCAGCAGTGCGCTAGCGGGAAATGAGCAGTTCTTC. Translation gives CASSALAGNEQFF.

The rearrangement joins TRBV11-3 to TRBJ2-1; the match to TRBD2 covers 8 bases. From germline, CDR1 is SGHNT and CDR2 YENEEA. V was clipped by 4 bases and J by 6 bases; unmatched bases: 11. The CDR3 length is 16 residues. The CDR3 DNA follows: TGTGCCAGCAGCTCCCACTCCGGGGCGGGAGGCAATGAGCAGTTCTTC. Residues: CASSSHSGAGGNEQFF.

This chain uses TRBV7-8 with TRBJ1-1; D is possibly TRBD1 (5 bases). The CDR3 runs to 18 residues. Germline CDR1 is SGHVS and CDR2 is FQNEAQ. V gave up 5 bases and J gave up 0 bases, with 22 bases separating them. The CDR3 here is CASSGHSRLGIMNTEAFF. The CDR3 DNA reads as TGTGCCAGCAGCGGACACTCGAGGCTGGGGATCATGAACACTGAAGCTTTCTTT.

The chain joins TRBV28 to TRBJ2-3; 8 bases line up with TRBD2. In germline, CDR1 is MDHEN, CDR2 SYDVKM. This CDR3 comprises 15 residues. Trimming took 7 bases from V and 5 from J; bases not matched to a gene: 11. CDR3 DNA: TGTGCCAGCACATCAGAGCGGGAGTTAGGAGATACGCAGTATTTT. This encodes CASTSERELGDTQYF.

This sequence joins TRBV4-1 and TRBJ1-1; tentative D call: TRBD1 (6 bases). V gave up 0 bases and J gave up 0 bases, with 14 bases separating them. The germline V gene encodes CDR1 MGHRA and CDR2 YSYEKL. There are 17 residues in the CDR3. CDR3 DNA: TGCGCCAGCAGCCAAGAGACAGGCGGAATGATGAACACTGAAGCTTTCTTT. It codes for CASSQETGGMMNTEAFF.

The V call is TRBV7-9, the J call TRBJ2-7; perhaps TRBD1 as D (5 bases). The CDR3 sequence is 12 residues long. Germline V gene sequence: CDR1 SEHNR, CDR2 FQNEAQ (reference sequence). The V gene lost 5 bases and the J gene lost 6 bases, with 11 bases spanning the gap. CDR3 sequence: CASSLGPIEQYF. CDR3 DNA sequence: TGTGCCAGCAGCCTGGGGCCCATCGAGCAGTACTTC. The full variable domain, rest sourced from reference TRBV7-9 and TRBJ2-7, is DTGVSQNPRHKITKRGQNVTFRCDPISEHNRLYWYRQTLGQGPEFLTYFQNEAQLEKSRLLSDRFSAERPKGSFSTLEIQRTEQGDSAMYLCASSLGPIEQYFGPGTRLTVT.

This clone has a single count. The gene calls are TRBV7-8 and TRBJ1-2; D unresolved. This CDR3 has 14 residues. Trimming cost V 0 bases and J 2 bases, with 7 bases left between them. Germline CDR1 and CDR2: SGHVS and FQNEAQ. The CDR3 DNA is TGTGCCAGCAGCTTAGCTCTCAGGAACTATGGCTACACCTTC. Encoded protein: CASSLALRNYGYTF.

J is TRBJ1-1 and V is TRBV4-2, with D possibly being TRBD1 (5 bases). This CDR3 has 14 amino acids. Germline V lookup: CDR1 LGHNA, CDR2 YNFKEQ. V was clipped by 1 base and J by 4 bases, with 10 bases between them. CDR3 sequence (DNA): TGTGCCAGCAGCCAAGGGGCAGGGCCCACTGAAGCTTTCTTT. It specifies CASSQGAGPTEAFF.

This chain uses TRBV19 with TRBJ2-2; D remains unclear. CDR1 and CDR2 from the germline V gene are LNHDA and SQIVND (reference sequence). The CDR3 spans 15 residues. V was clipped by 1 base and J by 6 bases, with 12 bases between them. CDR3 coding DNA: TGTGCCAGTAGTATAGTGTCTAGGCTGGCCGGGGAGCTGTTTTTT. Translated, it gives CASSIVSRLAGELFF.

This clone was picked up one time. This chain links TRBV13 with TRBJ1-1, with D possibly being TRBD1 (5 bases). Trimming removed 3 bases from V and 7 bases from J, with 9 bases in between. The CDR3 spans 12 residues. Germline CDR1 reads PRHDT; CDR2 reads FYEKMQ (reference sequence). The CDR3 nucleotides are TGTGCCAGCAGCTTTGGGGGGGATGAAGCTTTCTTT. The encoded protein is CASSFGGDEAFF.

The V call is TRBV30, the J call TRBJ2-3; 10 bases match TRBD2. Germline CDR1 reads GTSNPN; CDR2 reads SVGIG (reference sequence). V dropped 2 bases and J dropped 3; count of bases not matched to a gene: 5. This CDR3 contains 15 residues. The CDR3 loop is CAWSSGLAITDTQYF. CDR3 nucleotide sequence: TGTGCCTGGAGTTCGGGACTAGCGATTACAGATACGCAGTATTTT. Drawing the rest from reference TRBV30 and TRBJ2-3, the complete variable domain is SQTIHQWPATLVQPVGSPLSLECTVEGTSNPNLYWYRQAAGRGLQLLFYSVGIGQISSEVPQNLSASRPQDRQFILSSKKLLLSDSGFYLCAWSSGLAITDTQYFGPGTRLTVL.

This clone was seen just once. V and J are TRBV7-2 and TRBJ2-5, with TRBD2 matching over 11 bases. The CDR3 is made up of 14 amino acids. Germline V gives CDR1 SGHTA, CDR2 FQGNSA. Trimming removed 5 bases from V and 3 bases from J; junction bases left unmatched: 2. CDR3 protein: CASSKGLAEETQYF. CDR3 nucleotide sequence: TGTGCCAGCAGCAAGGGACTAGCGGAAGAGACCCAGTACTTC.

The V call is TRBV5-4, the J call TRBJ2-7, with a weak D call TRBD2 (6 bases). Germline V gene data show CDR1 as SGHNT and CDR2 as YYREEE (reference sequence). This CDR3 is 14 amino acids long. The V gene lost 2 bases and the J gene lost 2 bases, with 11 bases spanning the gap. CDR3 coding DNA: TGTGCCAGCAGCTTCGACGGGGGACCCTACGAGCAGTACTTC. Translating gives CASSFDGGPYEQYF.

The V and J genes are TRBV9 and TRBJ1-2; 7 bases are a match to TRBD1. The CDR3 has 14 residues. Germline CDR1 SGDLS, CDR2 YYNGEE. The J segment lost 6 bases and the V segment lost 7 bases, leaving 12 bases of the junction unmatched. The CDR3 here is CASSSFRGFDGYTF. The DNA for the CDR3 is TGTGCCAGCTCCTCCTTCAGGGGGTTTGATGGCTACACCTTC.

The rearrangement joins TRBV4-2 to TRBJ2-3; D is unresolved. The germline V gene has CDR1 LGHNA and CDR2 YNFKEQ. The CDR3 loop spans 14 amino acids. Between the trimmed V and J ends, which lost 8 bases and 0 bases, there was a span of 12 bases. The CDR3 DNA sequence: TGTGCCAGCGGCGGAGTTGAGAGCACAGATACGCAGTATTTT. Translation gives CASGGVESTDTQYF.

The V call is TRBV29-1, the J call TRBJ2-5; 7 nucleotides match TRBD1. This CDR3 spans 15 amino acids. Unmatched junction bases numbered 10, after V lost 4 bases and J lost 2 bases. CDR1 and CDR2 from the germline V gene are SQVTM and ANQGSEA. The CDR3 sequence: CSVGVSGRGQETQYF. CDR3 in DNA: TGCAGCGTTGGAGTGTCGGGCAGGGGGCAAGAGACCCAGTACTTC.

The chain carries TRBV7-9 and TRBJ2-2; 11 bases line up with TRBD2. Trimming removed 5 bases from V and 0 bases from J; junction bases left unmatched: 2. CDR1 is SEHNR, CDR2 FQNEAQ, per germline (reference sequence). The CDR3 is 16 residues long. The CDR3 loop is CASSLTSGANTGELFF. The CDR3 nucleotides read TGTGCCAGCAGCCTGACTAGCGGGGCGAACACCGGGGAGCTGTTTTTT.